This T cell receptor beta chain was obtained from a study of T-cell memory formation after mild COVID-19 (dated by TCRdb to the early 2020s). Study-wide context: TCR sequence clusters from the two donors were largely donor specific. In a couple of donors, T-cell clones that expanded and contracted after mild COVID-19 were followed by sequencing TCRalpha and TCRbeta repertoires longitudinally. The cohort was made up of two young adult volunteers, one female and one male, who were previously healthy. General findings and caveats noted by the study authors: Balanced CD4/CD8 phenotypes were observed for clones contracting from day 15 to 85, whereas a bias towards CD4+ was observed for a second wave of clones expanding from day 15 to 37. Contracting CD4+ clones appeared mostly in the CM and EM memory subsets, whereas CD8+ clones were enriched in EMRA. The study included only two mild cases, and larger cohorts that include severe cases with pre-infection samples were judged to be necessary. Some responding clones were detected in pre-infection memory, which suggested that pre-existing cross-reactive memory T cells had joined the SARS-CoV-2 response. The second-wave clones that peaked on day 37 were not confirmed to be SARS-CoV-2 specific.

This clonotype was counted at least ten times. What this receptor recognizes is not known. No much larger clone is present one base from it, and per-base qualities are unavailable. PBMCs were isolated by Ficoll-Paque density gradient centrifugation. TCRdb records Illumina NovaSeq 6000 as the sequencer. cDNA libraries for TCRalpha and TCRbeta were prepared by 5'RACE using constant-segment primers, with sample barcodes and unique molecular identifiers added. Trizol reagent was used to extract RNA from every sample. Libraries were amplified in two PCR steps, with a second sample barcode and Illumina TruSeq adapters added in the second step. Sequencing of the libraries was done on an Illumina NovaSeq, producing 2 x 150 bp paired-end reads. As for the authors' bioinformatics: Reads were demultiplexed and collapsed into UMI-guided consensus sequences with migec v1.2.7. Using mixcr v2.1.11, UMI consensuses were aligned to TRA and TRB V and J templates and then assembled into clonotypes. Expanded or contracted clonotypes were those called significant by both edgeR and NoisET, with noise models trained on biological replicates. For edgeR calls, the cutoffs were a false discovery rate-adjusted p below 0.01 and a log2 fold-change threshold of 1. As an exploratory analysis of dynamics, max-normalized trajectories of the 1000 most abundant clonotypes were examined with PCA combined with hierarchical clustering. Each responding clone was given a CD4 or CD8 phenotype based on the CD4+ and CD8+ repertoires, which had been sequenced separately. The raw public reads went through TCRdb reprocessing: fastp at Q25, MiXCR clone calling, in-frame beta chains kept. Merged by CDR3 protein, the rows form single entries marked with the most common genes and DNA. These V and J calls rely on TCRdb rather than the paper's analysis. Here the sample has fewer than 50,000 distinct CDR3 sequences; less than 15% occur a single time. Approximately 25% of the sample is in the top ten clones.

The CDR3 runs 14 residues from the cysteine to the phenylalanine. The kept DNA is CDR3 alone, 42 bases in frame from the first base. For CDR1 and CDR2, the germline V gene lists SGHTA and FQGNSA. After removal of 3 bases from V and 3 bases from J, the junction retains 1 base not matched to a gene. The chain couples TRBV7-2 to TRBJ2-2, with 7 central nucleotides matching TRBD2. Sequencing used PBMCs or a T cell subset sorted from them (not recorded which). The receptor was derived from a man between 18 and 35 years old who had mild COVID-19 (a few samples of this study predate the infection). The sample titles of this study are shuffled in the database, so cell type and time point are left out; the donor was told from shared clones. The DNA sequence follows: TGTGCCAGCAGCTTCGGACTAGACACCGGGGAGCTGTTTTTT. Translated, this is CASSFGLDTGELFF.